The clone carrying this T cell receptor (beta chain) occurred many times. This sample is drawn from a study of T cells in Graves' hyperthyroidism and ophthalmopathy. Across the study: Prior to any treatment, at the point of initial diagnosis, peripheral blood was collected.

With duration under 3 months, ophthalmopathy was active: Clinical Activity Score at least 3, NOSPECS at least 4. Diagnostic assessment was based on clinical symptoms, serum thyroxine and TRAb, thyroid ultrasound and orbital computed tomography. Each 10 ml fresh peripheral blood draw supplied the PBMCs. Amplification yielded TCR beta CDR3 regions, with RNA transcripts as the source. HTBI primers were used for first-round RT-PCR of the TCR CDR3. From the multiplex PCR reads, TCRdb called clonotypes with MiXCR, one entry per CDR3 protein. The sample has 220,000 or so distinct CDR3 sequences; roughly 15% are singletons. The CDR3 runs 13 residues. Germline V gene sequence: CDR1 MDHEN, CDR2 SYDVKM. V lost 1 base to trimming and J lost 2 bases, with 4 bases between them.

What was sequenced was blood. This receptor was identified in a woman aged 18-29 years with Graves' ophthalmopathy. The chain couples TRBV28 to TRBJ2-3, with D unclear. CDR3 in DNA: TGTGCCAGCAGTTTATACCACACAGATACGCAGTATTTT. It codes for CASSLYHTDTQYF.